The present T cell receptor beta chain was sequenced within a study of breast tumors, draining lymph nodes, adjacent tissues. This clonotype came up many times. Its antigen is as yet unknown. Using its own MiXCR run on the multiplex PCR reads, TCRdb lists one record per CDR3 protein. The sample holds roughly 130,000 distinct CDR3 sequences, about 20% seen once. Samples came from axillary lymph nodes draining the breast cancer. CDR1 is SEHNR, CDR2 FQNEAQ, per germline (reference sequence). V gave up 3 bases and J gave up 6 bases, with 12 bases separating them. The CDR3 is made up of 13 amino acids. Study results and limitations: Compared with lymph nodes, tumors were less diverse; compared with nontumor tissue, more. Compared with basal-like, luminal-like tumors shared significantly more repertoire with nontumor tissue. Most tumor T cells seemingly derive from lymph node, then expand in tumor.

V usage is TRBV7-9 and J usage is TRBJ2-7; tentative D call: TRBD2 (6 bases). Sequences were obtained from axillary lymph node tissue. The sequence was obtained from a female donor with breast cancer. Some clones in this sample may be carry-over from other donors' samples. The CDR3, as DNA: TGTGCCAGCAGCTTGATGGGGGGTAGCGAGCAGTACTTC. Amino acid sequence: CASSLMGGSEQYF.